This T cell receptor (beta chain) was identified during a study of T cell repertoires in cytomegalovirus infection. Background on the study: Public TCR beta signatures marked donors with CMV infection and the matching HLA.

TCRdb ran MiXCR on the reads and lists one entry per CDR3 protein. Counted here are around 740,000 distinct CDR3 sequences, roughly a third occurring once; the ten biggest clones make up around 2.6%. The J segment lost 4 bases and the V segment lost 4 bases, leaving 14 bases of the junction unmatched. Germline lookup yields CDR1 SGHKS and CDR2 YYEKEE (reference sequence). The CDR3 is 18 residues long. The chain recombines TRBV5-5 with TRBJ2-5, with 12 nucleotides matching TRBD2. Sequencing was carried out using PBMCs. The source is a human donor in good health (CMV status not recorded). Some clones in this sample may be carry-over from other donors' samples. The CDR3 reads CASSPGASGRGVGETQYF. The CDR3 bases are TGTGCCAGCAGCCCCGGGGCTAGCGGGAGGGGGGTCGGAGAGACCCAGTACTTC.